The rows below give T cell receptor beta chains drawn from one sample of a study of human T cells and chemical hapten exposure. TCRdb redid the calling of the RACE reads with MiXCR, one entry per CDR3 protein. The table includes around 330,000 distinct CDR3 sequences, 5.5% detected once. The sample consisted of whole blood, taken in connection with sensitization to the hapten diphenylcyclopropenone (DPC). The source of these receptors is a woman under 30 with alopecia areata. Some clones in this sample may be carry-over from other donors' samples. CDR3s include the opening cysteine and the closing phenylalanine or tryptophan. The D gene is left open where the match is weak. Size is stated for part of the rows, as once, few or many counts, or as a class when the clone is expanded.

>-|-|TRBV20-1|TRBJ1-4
TGCAGTGCTAGAGATCTGGGGGGGCCAACTAATGAAAAACTGTTTTTT
CSARDLGGPTNEKLFF
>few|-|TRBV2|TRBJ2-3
TGTGCCAGCAAGTCGGGACGGCGGGCAGATACGCAGTATTTT
CASKSGRRADTQYF
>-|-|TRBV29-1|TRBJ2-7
TGCAGCGTTGTATTGGCCCGTGGGGCCTCCTACGAGCAGTACTTC
CSVVLARGASYEQYF
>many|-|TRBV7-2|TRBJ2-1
TGTGCCATTACGGACCTCAATGAGCAGTTCTTC
CAITDLNEQFF
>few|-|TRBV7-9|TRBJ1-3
TGTGCCAGCAGCTTTGGACTCTCTGGAAACACCATATATTTT
CASSFGLSGNTIYF
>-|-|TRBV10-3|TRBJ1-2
TGTGCCATCAGTGATTCAAAGGACAACCCAAACCGCTATGGCTACACCTTC
CAISDSKDNPNRYGYTF
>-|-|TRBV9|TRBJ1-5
TGTGCCAGCAGCGTAGCTGATAGGGGCCCCCAGCCCCAGCATTTT
CASSVADRGPQPQHF
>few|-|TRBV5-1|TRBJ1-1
TGCGCCAGCAGCTTGAGGCCGGCTAACACTGAAGCTTTCTTT
CASSLRPANTEAFF
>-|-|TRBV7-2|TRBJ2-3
TGTGCCAGCAGCGTCCAGGGGGGAGGCACAGATACGCAGTATTTT
CASSVQGGGTDTQYF
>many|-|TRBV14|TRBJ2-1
TGTGCCAGCAGCCAGGTCCAGTACAATGAGCAGTTCTTC
CASSQVQYNEQFF
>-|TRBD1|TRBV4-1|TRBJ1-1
TGCGCCAGCAGCTTCCACAGGGGGCGTAGGGACACTGAAGCTTTCTTT
CASSFHRGRRDTEAFF
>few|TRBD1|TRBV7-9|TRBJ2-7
TGTGCCAGCAGTCCCCTAGGGACAGCCCTAACCGAGCAGTACTTC
CASSPLGTALTEQYF
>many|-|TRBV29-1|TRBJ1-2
TGCAGCGTTGATCCCCCGGGACCTAACTATGGCTACACCTTC
CSVDPPGPNYGYTF
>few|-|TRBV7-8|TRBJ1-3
TGTGCCAGCAGCGCCCCTGGCTTAGGCTCTGGAAACACCATATATTTT
CASSAPGLGSGNTIYF
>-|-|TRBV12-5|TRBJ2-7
TGTGCTAGTGGTTTGGTACTAGGAGGGTACTACGAGCAGTACTTC
CASGLVLGGYYEQYF
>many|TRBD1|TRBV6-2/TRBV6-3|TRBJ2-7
TGTGCCAGCAGTTACCGGGACAGCTCCTACGAGCAGTACTTC
CASSYRDSSYEQYF
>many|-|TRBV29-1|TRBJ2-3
TGCAGCGTCCCCTGGAGGGGGGCAGATACGCAGTATTTT
CSVPWRGADTQYF
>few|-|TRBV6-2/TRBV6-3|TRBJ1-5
TGTGCCAGCAGTTACTCGAAGTTATTCCAGCATTTT
CASSYSKLFQHF
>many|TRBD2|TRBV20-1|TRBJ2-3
TGCAGTGCTAGAGGGCGGGGGTTAAGGCTAGATACGCAGTATTTT
CSARGRGLRLDTQYF